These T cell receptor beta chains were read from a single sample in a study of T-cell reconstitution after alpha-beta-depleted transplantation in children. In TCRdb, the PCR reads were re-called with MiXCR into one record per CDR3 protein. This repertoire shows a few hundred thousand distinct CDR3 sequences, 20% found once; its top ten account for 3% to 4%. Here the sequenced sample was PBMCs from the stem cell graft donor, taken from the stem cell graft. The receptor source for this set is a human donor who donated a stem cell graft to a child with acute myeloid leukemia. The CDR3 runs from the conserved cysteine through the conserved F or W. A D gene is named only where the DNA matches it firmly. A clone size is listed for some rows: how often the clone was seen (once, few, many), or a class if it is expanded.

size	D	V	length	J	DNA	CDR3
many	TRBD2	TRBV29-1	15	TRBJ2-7	TGCAGCGTTGAACTCTTAGCGGGAGTGCCCTACGAGCAGTACTTC	CSVELLAGVPYEQYF
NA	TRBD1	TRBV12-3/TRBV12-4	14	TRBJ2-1	TGTGCCAGCAGGATCCGGGACAGGGGGAATGAGCAGTTCTTC	CASRIRDRGNEQFF
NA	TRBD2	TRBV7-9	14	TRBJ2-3	TGTGCCAGCAGCTCGAGCGGGGGGCCAGATACGCAGTATTTT	CASSSSGGPDTQYF
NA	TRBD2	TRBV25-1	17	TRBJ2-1	TGTGCCAGCAGCCCCAGTTTGGGGACTAGCGGGAACAATGAGCAGTTCTTC	CASSPSLGTSGNNEQFF
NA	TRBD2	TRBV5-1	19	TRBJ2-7	TGCGCCAGCAGCTTTGATCGGACTAGCGGGAGGGCCGGGTCTTACGAGCAGTACTTC	CASSFDRTSGRAGSYEQYF
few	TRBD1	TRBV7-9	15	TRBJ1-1	TGTGCCAGCAGCGCCGGGACAGGGGAGAACACTGAAGCTTTCTTT	CASSAGTGENTEAFF
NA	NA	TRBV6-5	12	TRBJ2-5	TGTGCCAGCAGCCGGGGTTTTGAGACCCAGTACTTC	CASSRGFETQYF
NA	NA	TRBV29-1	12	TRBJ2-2	TGCAGCTTTCGTCCCGCTGCCGGGGAGCTGTTTTTT	CSFRPAAGELFF
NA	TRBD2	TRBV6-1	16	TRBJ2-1	TGTGCCAGCAGCCAAGGGGAGGGAGGCCCCCCAAATGAGCAGTTCTTC	CASSQGEGGPPNEQFF
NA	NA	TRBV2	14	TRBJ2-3	TGTGCCAGGGGATCAGAAGCAGGCACAGATACGCAGTATTTT	CARGSEAGTDTQYF
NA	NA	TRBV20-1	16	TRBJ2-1	TGCAGTGCTAGCTCGGAAGGGAGGCACTCCTACAATGAGCAGTTCTTC	CSASSEGRHSYNEQFF
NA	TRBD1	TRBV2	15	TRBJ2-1	TGTGCCAGCAGTCCGGGACAGGGGCGACACAATGAGCAGTTCTTC	CASSPGQGRHNEQFF
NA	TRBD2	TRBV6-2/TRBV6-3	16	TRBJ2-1	TGTGCCAGCAGTCTTTTAGCGGGGGACTCCTACAATGAGCAGTTCTTC	CASSLLAGDSYNEQFF
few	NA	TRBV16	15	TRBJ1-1	TGTGCCAGCAGCCAATCGCCAGACATGAACACTGAAGCTTTCTTT	CASSQSPDMNTEAFF
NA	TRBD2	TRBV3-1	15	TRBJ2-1	TGTGCCAGCAGCCGTGAGTTAGCGGGAGTAAATGAGCAGTTCTTC	CASSRELAGVNEQFF
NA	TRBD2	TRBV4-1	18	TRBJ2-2	TGCGCCAGCAGCCAATACCCGGGGACTAGCGGTAACACCGGGGAGCTGTTTTTT	CASSQYPGTSGNTGELFF
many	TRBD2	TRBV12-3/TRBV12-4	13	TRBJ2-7	TGTGCCAGCAAAACGGGCGAAACGGGGGGAGCGCTCTTC	CASKTGETGGALF
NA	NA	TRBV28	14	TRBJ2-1	TGTGCCAGCAGCCCCGGGATTAGCGTCAATGAGCAGTTCTTC	CASSPGISVNEQFF
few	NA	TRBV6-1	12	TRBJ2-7	TGTGCCAGCAGTGAACCCTCCTACGAGCAGTACTTC	CASSEPSYEQYF
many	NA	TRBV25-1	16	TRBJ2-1	TGTGCCAGCAGCCGGGGAAGGAGAACGGGACACAATGAGCAGTTCTTC	CASSRGRRTGHNEQFF
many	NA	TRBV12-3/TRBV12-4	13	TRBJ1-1	TGTGCCAGCAAAACCTCGGATAGCACTGAAGCTTTCTTT	CASKTSDSTEAFF
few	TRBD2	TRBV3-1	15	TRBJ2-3	TGTGCCAGCAGCCAAGTACCCAGCGGGATAGATACGCAGTATTTT	CASSQVPSGIDTQYF
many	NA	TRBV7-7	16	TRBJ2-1	TGTGCTAGCAGCCCTATCGGAGGGCTAGGATTTAATGAGCAGTTCTTC	CASSPIGGLGFNEQFF
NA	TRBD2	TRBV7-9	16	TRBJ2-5	TGTGCCAGCAGCTTAGCAACTACTAGCGGGGAGAAGACCCAGTACTTC	CASSLATTSGEKTQYF
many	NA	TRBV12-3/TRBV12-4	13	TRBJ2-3	TGTGCCAGCAGCCCTCATTCAGCAGATACGCAGTATTTT	CASSPHSADTQYF
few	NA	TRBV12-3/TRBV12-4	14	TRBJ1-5	TGTGCCAGCAGTTTCGGGGGGTTCGATCAGCCCCAGCATTTT	CASSFGGFDQPQHF
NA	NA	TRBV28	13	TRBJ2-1	TGTGCCACCCCCACGACTAGTTTAGATGAGCAGTTCTTC	CATPTTSLDEQFF
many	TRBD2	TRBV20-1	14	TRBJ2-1	TGCAGTGCTGGCGTCGGACTAGCGGGATATGAGCAGTTCTTC	CSAGVGLAGYEQFF
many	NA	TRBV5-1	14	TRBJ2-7	TGCGCCAGCAGCTTGGAGGGATCGGGTTACGAGCAGTACTTC	CASSLEGSGYEQYF
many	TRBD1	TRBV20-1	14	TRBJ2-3	TGCAGTGCAAAGGGACAGACAAACACAGATACGCAGTATTTT	CSAKGQTNTDTQYF
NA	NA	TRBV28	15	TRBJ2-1	TGTGCCAGCAGCCGCCCAGGGGGGTGGGACAATGAGCAGTTCTTC	CASSRPGGWDNEQFF
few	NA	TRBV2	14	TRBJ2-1	TGTGCCAGCAGTCCCCTTGTGGGAGTGGGTGAGCAGTTCTTC	CASSPLVGVGEQFF
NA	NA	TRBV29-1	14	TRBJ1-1	TGCAGCGTTGAAGCACAGATCATGAACACTGAAGCTTTCTTT	CSVEAQIMNTEAFF
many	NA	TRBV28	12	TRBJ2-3	TGTGCCAGCAGTTTTGTGCCAGATACGCAGTATTTT	CASSFVPDTQYF
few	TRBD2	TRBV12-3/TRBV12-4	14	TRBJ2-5	TGTGCCAGCAGTTTAAAGGGAGGGCAAGAGACCCAGTACTTC	CASSLKGGQETQYF
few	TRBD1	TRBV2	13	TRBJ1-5	TGTGCCAGCAGTTCAGGGGGTGCCGGGCCCCAGCATTTT	CASSSGGAGPQHF
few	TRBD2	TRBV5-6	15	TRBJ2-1	TGTGCCAGCACCTCCCCGCGGGCGGGAGGAAATGAGCAGTTCTTC	CASTSPRAGGNEQFF
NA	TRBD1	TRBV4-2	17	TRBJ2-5	TGTGCCAGCAGCCAAGCCGACGCCCGGGACAGTCAAGAGACCCAGTACTTC	CASSQADARDSQETQYF
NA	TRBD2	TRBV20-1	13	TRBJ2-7	TGCAGTGTCATTAGCGGGTGGCCGGGCGAGCAGTACTTC	CSVISGWPGEQYF
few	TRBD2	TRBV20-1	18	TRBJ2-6	TGCAGTGCTAGAGAAATCACGGGAGGAAACTCTGGGGCCAACGTCCTGACTTTC	CSAREITGGNSGANVLTF
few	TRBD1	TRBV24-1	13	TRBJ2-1	TGTGCCACCAGTGACCCCGGACAGGGGAAGCAGTTCTTC	CATSDPGQGKQFF
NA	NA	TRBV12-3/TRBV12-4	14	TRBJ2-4	TGTGCCAGCAGTTTTTCGGGACCCAAAAACATTCAGTACTTC	CASSFSGPKNIQYF
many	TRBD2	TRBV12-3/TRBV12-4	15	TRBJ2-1	TGTGCCAGCAGCCCGGGACTAGCGGGAGTGGGTGAGCAGTTCTTC	CASSPGLAGVGEQFF
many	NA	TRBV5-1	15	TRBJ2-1	TGCGCCAGCAGCTTAGACATCAAGATGGGCAATGAGCAGTTCTTC	CASSLDIKMGNEQFF